Below are 17 T cell receptor beta chains sequenced from a single sample in a study of T-cell reconstitution after alpha-beta-depleted transplantation in children. This sample's TCRbeta library carried unique molecular identifier barcodes. MiXCR, run by TCRdb on the PCR reads, gives a single entry per CDR3 protein. The data show under 750,000 distinct CDR3 sequences, roughly 23% seen once. The sequenced sample was PBMCs, mostly from graft donor cells, obtained 360 days after TCRalphabeta/CD19-depleted stem cell transplant. All receptors come from a boy under two years old who had a stem cell transplant for acute myeloid leukemia, so the T cells may come from the graft donor.

V and J are TRBV13 and TRBJ2-5; no reliable D call. Per germline, CDR1 PRHDT and CDR2 FYEKMQ (reference sequence). V lost 2 bases and J lost 5, with 18 bases in between. CDR3 length: 16 residues. CDR3 in DNA: TGTGCCAGCAGCTTACGTCAAGTAATTTTCCTGGAGACCCAGTACTTC. Its translation is CASSLRQVIFLETQYF.

There are many counts of this clonotype. The chain links TRBV20-1 to TRBJ2-1; no definite D call. Between the trimmed V and J ends, which lost 0 bases and 12 bases, there was a span of 15 bases. Germline assignment: CDR1 DFQATT and CDR2 SNEGSKA (reference sequence). The length of the CDR3 is 13 residues. The CDR3 spells CSARDRVGERQFF. The CDR3 nucleotides are TGCAGTGCTAGAGATCGCGTTGGAGAGAGGCAGTTCTTC.

The rearrangement uses TRBV27 and TRBJ2-7; a possible D gene is TRBD2 (6 bases). Trimming cost V 7 bases and J 1 base, with 17 bases left between them. The CDR3 is 15 amino acids. Germline values: CDR1 MNHEY, CDR2 SMNVEV (reference sequence). Here the CDR3 reads CASIRAGGKSYEQYF. The CDR3 nucleotides are TGTGCCAGCATCAGGGCTGGGGGGAAATCCTACGAGCAGTACTTC.

The CDR3 DNA reads as TGTGCCACCAGTGATCCCGGACTAGTGTCAGATACGCAGTATTTT. Its translation is CATSDPGLVSDTQYF. V usage is TRBV24-1 and J usage is TRBJ2-3; 7 bases map to TRBD2. V gave up 3 bases and J gave up 4 bases; unmatched junction bases: 6. There are 15 residues in the CDR3. CDR1 KGHDR and CDR2 SFDVKD come from the germline V gene.

This clonotype was observed a few times. This chain's CDR3 is CASSLDTSLTHYEQYF. CDR3 in DNA: TGTGCCAGCAGCTTAGATACTAGCCTAACCCACTACGAGCAGTACTTC. V usage is TRBV11-2 and J usage is TRBJ2-7; D perhaps matches TRBD2 (6 bases). Between the trimmed V and J ends, which lost 0 bases and 3 bases, there was a span of 15 bases. Germline CDR1 is SGHAT and CDR2 is FQNNGV. This CDR3 is built from 16 residues.

A few counts support this clonotype. The chain employs TRBV6-1 and TRBJ2-3; D gene ambiguous. Germline lookup yields CDR1 MNHNS and CDR2 SASEGT. The CDR3 spans 15 residues. V lost 7 bases to trimming and J lost 2 bases, with 16 bases between them. The CDR3 DNA follows: TGTGCCAGCAAACCCCCTTGGGGTTACACAGATACGCAGTATTTT. This gives the protein CASKPPWGYTDTQYF.

The chain carries TRBV7-2 and TRBJ2-5, with 11 bases that match TRBD2. V trimming: 8 bases; J trimming: 1 base; junction bases outside the gene matches: 6. Germline values: CDR1 SGHTA, CDR2 FQGNSA. The CDR3 totals 15 residues. The CDR3 DNA follows: TGTGCCAGCTCAAATAGCGGGGGGGTCCAAGAGACCCAGTACTTC. It specifies CASSNSGGVQETQYF.

This clonotype was counted a few times. The rearrangement uses TRBV3-1 and TRBJ1-1, with D unclear. The CDR3 loop spans 12 amino acids. CDR1 and CDR2 (germline): LGHDT, YNNKEL (reference sequence). Trimming pared 5 bases from V and 11 bases from J, leaving 15 bases between. CDR3 bases: TGTGCCAGCAGCGACCGGACGGCCGGTGCTTTCTTT. Translating it yields CASSDRTAGAFF.

The gene calls are TRBV21-1 and TRBJ1-6. TRBV21-1 is a recognized pseudogene. CDR3 length: 14 residues. CDR3 sequence: CASSKGSRSSPLHF. Here the CDR3 DNA reads TGTGCCAGCAGCAAAGGCTCCAGATCCTCACCCCTCCACTTT.

In its sample, this clonotype was seen many times. The chain couples TRBV12-5 to TRBJ1-3; 7 bases agree with TRBD1. CDR3 length: 15 amino acids. Germline loops: CDR1 LGHNT, CDR2 FRNRAP. V shed 4 bases and J 4 bases; nucleotides not matched to a gene: 7. The CDR3 DNA reads TGTGCTAGTGGTTCTCTTGACAGGGCCGGAAACACCATATATTTT. This encodes CASGSLDRAGNTIYF.

This clonotype was detected many times. CDR3 nucleotide sequence: TGTGCCAGCAGCCAAGAAGGTCTTCATCAGCCCCAGCATTTT. Amino acids: CASSQEGLHQPQHF. The chain joins TRBV3-1 to TRBJ1-5; D gene ambiguous. The germline V gene encodes CDR1 LGHDT and CDR2 YNNKEL (reference sequence). V was shortened by 0 bases and J by 5 bases, with 8 bases between the two germline ends. The length of the CDR3 is 14 residues.

The sample holds one count of this clonotype. The chain joins TRBV15 to TRBJ2-3; D perhaps matches TRBD2 (5 bases). Germline V gene data show CDR1 as LNHNV and CDR2 as YYDKDF (reference sequence). The V end lost 0 bases, the J end lost 4 bases, and 20 bases lay between the germline ends. This CDR3 has 18 amino acids. CDR3 nucleotides: TGTGCCACCAGCAGAGATGATGTCGGGATTCGAAGGGCAGATACGCAGTATTTT. As protein: CATSRDDVGIRRADTQYF.

The chain recombines TRBV7-9 with TRBJ2-3; D gene unclear. V was cut by 3 bases and J by 4 bases, with 11 bases left in between. The CDR3 spans 14 residues. From germline, CDR1 is SEHNR and CDR2 FQNEAQ (reference sequence). In nucleotides, the CDR3 is TGTGCCAGCAGCTTGACACCAGAGCCAGATACGCAGTATTTT. This translates into CASSLTPEPDTQYF.

The chain carries TRBV18 and TRBJ2-2; D unresolved. V was trimmed by 7 bases and J by 4 bases, leaving 13 bases between them. The length of the CDR3 is 14 residues. Per germline, CDR1 KGHSH and CDR2 LQKENI. This CDR3 reads CASCRREVTGELFF. The DNA for the CDR3 is TGTGCCAGCTGCAGGCGTGAGGTCACCGGGGAGCTGTTTTTT.

The V call is TRBV12-3 or TRBV12-4, the J call TRBJ1-5, with D uncertain. The CDR3 is made up of 13 amino acids. V lost 3 bases and J 3 bases, leaving 6 bases between the germline ends. CDR3 sequence: CASSFDPNQPQHF. The CDR3 nucleotides read TGTGCCAGCAGTTTTGATCCCAATCAGCCCCAGCATTTT.

This CDR3 is CASSLISVDSNIQYF. The CDR3 coding sequence is TGTGCCAGCAGTTTAATTTCGGTAGACTCAAACATTCAGTACTTC. The chain carries TRBV12-3 or TRBV12-4 and TRBJ2-4; unclear D gene. The ends were cut back, 2 bases at V and 6 bases at J, with 14 bases in the middle. The CDR3 has 15 residues.

This clonotype was counted many times. No DNA is shown, since the ends of the CDR3 on it are uncertain; the CDR3 is the one TCRdb lists. The CDR3 sequence is CASSILVNEQFF. This chain joins TRBV12-3 or TRBV12-4 and TRBJ2-1. Termini included, the CDR3 measures 12 amino acids.